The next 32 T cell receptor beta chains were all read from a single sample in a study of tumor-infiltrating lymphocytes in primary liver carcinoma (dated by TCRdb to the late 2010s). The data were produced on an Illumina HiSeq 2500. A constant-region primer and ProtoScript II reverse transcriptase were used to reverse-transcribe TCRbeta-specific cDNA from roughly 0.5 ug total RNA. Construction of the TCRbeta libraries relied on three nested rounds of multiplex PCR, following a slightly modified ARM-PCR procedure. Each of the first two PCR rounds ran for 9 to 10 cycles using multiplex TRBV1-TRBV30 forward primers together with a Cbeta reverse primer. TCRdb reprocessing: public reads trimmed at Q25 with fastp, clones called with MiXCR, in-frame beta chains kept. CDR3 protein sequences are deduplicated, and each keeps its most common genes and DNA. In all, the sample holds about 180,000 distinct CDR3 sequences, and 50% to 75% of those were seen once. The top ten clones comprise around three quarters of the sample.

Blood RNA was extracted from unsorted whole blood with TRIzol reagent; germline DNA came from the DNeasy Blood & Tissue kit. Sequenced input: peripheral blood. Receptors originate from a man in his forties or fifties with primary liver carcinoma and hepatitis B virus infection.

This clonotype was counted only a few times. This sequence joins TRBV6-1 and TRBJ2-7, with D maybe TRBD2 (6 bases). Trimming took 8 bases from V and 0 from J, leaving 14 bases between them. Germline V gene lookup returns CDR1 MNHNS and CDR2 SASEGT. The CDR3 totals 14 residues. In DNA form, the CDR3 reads TGTGCCAGCCAACTGGGGACTTACTCCTACGAGCAGTACTTC. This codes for CASQLGTYSYEQYF.

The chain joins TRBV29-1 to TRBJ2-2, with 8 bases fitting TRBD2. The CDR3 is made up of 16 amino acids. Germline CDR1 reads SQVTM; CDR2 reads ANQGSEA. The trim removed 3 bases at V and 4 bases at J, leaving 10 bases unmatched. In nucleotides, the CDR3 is TGCAGCGTTGAGTCCGGCCTAGCGGGTAGCACCGGGGAGCTGTTTTTT. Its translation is CSVESGLAGSTGELFF.

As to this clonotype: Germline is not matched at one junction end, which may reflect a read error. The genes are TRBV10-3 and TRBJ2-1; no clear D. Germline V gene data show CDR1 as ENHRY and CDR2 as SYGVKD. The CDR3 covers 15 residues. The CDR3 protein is CTISEIPGLNNGQFF. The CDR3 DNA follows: TGTACCATCAGTGAGATTCCCGGGCTAAATAATGGGCAGTTCTTC.

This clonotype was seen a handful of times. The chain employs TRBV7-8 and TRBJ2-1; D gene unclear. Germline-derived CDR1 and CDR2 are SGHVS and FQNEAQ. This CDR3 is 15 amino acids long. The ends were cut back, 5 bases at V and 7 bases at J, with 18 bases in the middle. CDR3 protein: CASSPREAWVNEQFF. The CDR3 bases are TGTGCCAGCAGCCCGAGAGAGGCCTGGGTAAATGAGCAGTTCTTC.

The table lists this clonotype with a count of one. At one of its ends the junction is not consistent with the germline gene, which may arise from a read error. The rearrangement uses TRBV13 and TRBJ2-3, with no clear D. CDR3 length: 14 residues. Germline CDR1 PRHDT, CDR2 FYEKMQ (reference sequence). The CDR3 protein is CGSSINRAHNTQYF. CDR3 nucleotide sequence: TGTGGCAGCAGCATAAACCGGGCTCACAATACGCAGTATTTT.

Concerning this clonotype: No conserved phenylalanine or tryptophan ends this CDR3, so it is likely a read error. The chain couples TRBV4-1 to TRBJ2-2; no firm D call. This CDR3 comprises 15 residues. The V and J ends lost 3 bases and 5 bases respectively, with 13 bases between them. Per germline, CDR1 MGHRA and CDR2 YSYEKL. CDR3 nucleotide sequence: TGCGCCAGCAGCCATTCTAATCTGGGTACCGGGGAGCTGTTTTCT. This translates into CASSHSNLGTGELFS.

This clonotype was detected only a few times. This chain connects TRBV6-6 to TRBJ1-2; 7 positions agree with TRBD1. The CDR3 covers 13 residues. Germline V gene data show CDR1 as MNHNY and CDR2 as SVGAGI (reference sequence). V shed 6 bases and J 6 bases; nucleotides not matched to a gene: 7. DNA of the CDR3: TGTGCCAGCAGCCCCGGACAGGTTGATGGCTACACCTTC. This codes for CASSPGQVDGYTF.

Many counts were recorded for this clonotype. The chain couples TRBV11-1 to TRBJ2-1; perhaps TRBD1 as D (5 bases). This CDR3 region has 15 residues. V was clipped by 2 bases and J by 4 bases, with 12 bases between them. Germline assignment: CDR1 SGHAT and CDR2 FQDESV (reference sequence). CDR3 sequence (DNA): TGTGCCAGCAGCTTAAACAGGATCCCGTACAATGAGCAGTTCTTC. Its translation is CASSLNRIPYNEQFF.

CDR3 amino acids: CATLRVGELFF. CDR3 in DNA: TGTGCCACCCTTCGGGTCGGTGAGCTGTTTTTT. V is TRBV7-9 and J is TRBJ2-2; D call uncertain. The CDR3 loop spans 11 amino acids. Trimming removed 10 bases at V and 11 bases at J, with 14 bases between. The germline CDR1 and CDR2 sequences are SEHNR and FQNEAQ (reference sequence).

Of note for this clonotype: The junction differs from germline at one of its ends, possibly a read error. CDR3 protein: CASSLVRKFTDTQCF. CDR3 in DNA: TGTGCCAGCAGCTTAGTCAGAAAATTCACAGATACGCAGTGTTTT. V is TRBV11-2 and J is TRBJ2-3; no clear D. From germline, CDR1 is SGHAT and CDR2 FQNNGV. There are 15 residues in the CDR3.

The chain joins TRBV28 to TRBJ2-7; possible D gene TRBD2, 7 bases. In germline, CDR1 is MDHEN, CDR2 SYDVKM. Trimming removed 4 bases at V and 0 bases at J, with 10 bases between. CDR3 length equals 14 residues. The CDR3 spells CASSSGGHSYEQYF. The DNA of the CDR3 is TGTGCCAGCAGTTCGGGGGGACACTCCTACGAGCAGTACTTC.

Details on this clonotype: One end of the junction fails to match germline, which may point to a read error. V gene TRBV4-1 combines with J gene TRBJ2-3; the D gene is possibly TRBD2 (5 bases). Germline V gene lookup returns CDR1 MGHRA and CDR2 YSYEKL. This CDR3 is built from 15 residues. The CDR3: CASSQGTGSIDTQYF. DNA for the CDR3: TGCGCCAGCAGCCAAGGTACGGGAAGCATAGATACGCAGTATTTT.

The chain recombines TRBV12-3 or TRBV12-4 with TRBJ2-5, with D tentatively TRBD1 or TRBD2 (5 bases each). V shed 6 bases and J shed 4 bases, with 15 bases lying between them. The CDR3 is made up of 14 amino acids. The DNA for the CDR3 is TGTGCCAGCAGCCTCCCGACGAGGGGAGAGACCCAGTACTTC. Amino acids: CASSLPTRGETQYF.

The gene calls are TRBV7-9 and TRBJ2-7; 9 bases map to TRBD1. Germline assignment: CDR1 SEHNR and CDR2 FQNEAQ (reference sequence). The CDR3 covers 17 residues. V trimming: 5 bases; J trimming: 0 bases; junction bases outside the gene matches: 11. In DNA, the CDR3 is TGTGCCAGCAGCGAGGGGACAGGGTACCGACACTCCTACGAGCAGTACTTC. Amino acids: CASSEGTGYRHSYEQYF. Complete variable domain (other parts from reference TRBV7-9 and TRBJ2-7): DTGVSQNPRHKITKRGQNVTFRCDPISEHNRLYWYRQTLGQGPEFLTYFQNEAQLEKSRLLSDRFSAERPKGSFSTLEIQRTEQGDSAMYLCASSEGTGYRHSYEQYFGPGTRLTVT.

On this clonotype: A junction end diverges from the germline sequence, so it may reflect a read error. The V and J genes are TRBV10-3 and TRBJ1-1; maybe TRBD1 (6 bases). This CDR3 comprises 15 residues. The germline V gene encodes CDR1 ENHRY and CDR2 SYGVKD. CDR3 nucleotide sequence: TGTGCCATCAGTGAGTCGGGGGCAACGAACACTGAAGCTCTCTTT. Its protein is CAISESGATNTEALF.

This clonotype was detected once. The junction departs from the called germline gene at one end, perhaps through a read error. For the CDR3, the DNA is TGCAGCGGACTTTGGTCTGGAAACACCACATATTTT. It codes for CSGLWSGNTTYF. The chain couples TRBV29-1 to TRBJ1-3; D is unclear. The CDR3 contains 12 residues. Germline-derived CDR1 and CDR2 are SQVTM and ANQGSEA.

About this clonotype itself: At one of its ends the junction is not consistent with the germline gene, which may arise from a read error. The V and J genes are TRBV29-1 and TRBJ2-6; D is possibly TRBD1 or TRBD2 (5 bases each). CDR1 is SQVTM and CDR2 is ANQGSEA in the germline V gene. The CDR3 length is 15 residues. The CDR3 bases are TGCTGCGTTGAAGAACGAGGGGTGGGGGCCAACGTCCTGACTTTC. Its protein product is CCVEERGVGANVLTF.

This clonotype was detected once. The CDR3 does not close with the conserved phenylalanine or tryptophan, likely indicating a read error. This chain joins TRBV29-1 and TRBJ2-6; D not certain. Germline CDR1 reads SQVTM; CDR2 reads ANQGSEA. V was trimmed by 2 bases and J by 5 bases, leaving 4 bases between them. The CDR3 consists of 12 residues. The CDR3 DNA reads TGCAGCGTTGAACTGTGGGCCAACGTCCTGACTATC. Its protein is CSVELWANVLTI.

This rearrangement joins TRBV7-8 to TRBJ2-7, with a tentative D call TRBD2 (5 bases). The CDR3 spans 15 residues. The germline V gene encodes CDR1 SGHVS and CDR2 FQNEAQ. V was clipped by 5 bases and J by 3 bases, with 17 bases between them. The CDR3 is CASSPEEAHSYEQYF. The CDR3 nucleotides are TGTGCCAGCAGCCCAGAGGAGGCACATAGCTACGAGCAGTACTTC.

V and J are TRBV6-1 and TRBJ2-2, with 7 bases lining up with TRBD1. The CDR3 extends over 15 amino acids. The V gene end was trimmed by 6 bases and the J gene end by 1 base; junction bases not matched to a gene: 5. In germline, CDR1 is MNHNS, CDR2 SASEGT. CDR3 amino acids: CASSLTGRNTGELFF. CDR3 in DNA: TGTGCCAGCAGCCTGACAGGGCGGAACACCGGGGAGCTGTTTTTT.

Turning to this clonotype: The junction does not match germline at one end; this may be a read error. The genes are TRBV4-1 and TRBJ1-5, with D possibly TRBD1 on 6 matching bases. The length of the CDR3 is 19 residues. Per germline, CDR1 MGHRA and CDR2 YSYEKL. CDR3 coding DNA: TGCGCCAGTAGCCAAGATGTTTGGGGGGCTGCGGGAAGCAATCAGCCCCAGCATTTT. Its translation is CASSQDVWGAAGSNQPQHF.

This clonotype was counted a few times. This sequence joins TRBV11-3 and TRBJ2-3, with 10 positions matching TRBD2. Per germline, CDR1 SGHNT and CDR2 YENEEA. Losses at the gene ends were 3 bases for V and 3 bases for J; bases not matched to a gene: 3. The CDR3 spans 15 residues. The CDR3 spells CASSFSGRRTDTQYF. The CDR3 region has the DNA TGTGCCAGCAGCTTTAGCGGGAGGCGGACAGATACGCAGTATTTT.

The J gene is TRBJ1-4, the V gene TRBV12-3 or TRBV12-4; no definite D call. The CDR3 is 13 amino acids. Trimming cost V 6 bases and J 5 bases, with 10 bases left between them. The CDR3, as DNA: TGTGCCAGCAGCATAAGACCGAATGAAAAACTGTTTTTT. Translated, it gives CASSIRPNEKLFF.

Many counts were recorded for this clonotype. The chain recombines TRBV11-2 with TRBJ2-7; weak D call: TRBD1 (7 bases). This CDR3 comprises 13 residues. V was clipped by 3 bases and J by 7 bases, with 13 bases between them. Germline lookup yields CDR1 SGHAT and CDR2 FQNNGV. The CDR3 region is CASSLEGQREQYF. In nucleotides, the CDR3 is TGTGCCAGCAGCTTGGAGGGACAGAGGGAGCAGTACTTC. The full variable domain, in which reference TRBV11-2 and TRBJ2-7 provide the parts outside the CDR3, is EAGVAQSPRYKIIEKRQSVAFWCNPISGHATLYWYQQILGQGPKLLIQFQNNGVVDDSQLPKDRFSAERLKGVDSTLKIQPAKLEDSAVYLCASSLEGQREQYFGPGTRLTVT.

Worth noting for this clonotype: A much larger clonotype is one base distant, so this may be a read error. The CDR3 sequence is CAGGLGQGPAFF. Written as DNA, the CDR3 is TGTGCTGGTGGTTTGGGCCAGGGCCCTGCTTTCTTT. V usage is TRBV12-5 and J usage is TRBJ1-1; D possibly corresponds to TRBD1 (5 bases). The CDR3 extends over 12 amino acids. Germline V gene data show CDR1 as LGHNT and CDR2 as FRNRAP.

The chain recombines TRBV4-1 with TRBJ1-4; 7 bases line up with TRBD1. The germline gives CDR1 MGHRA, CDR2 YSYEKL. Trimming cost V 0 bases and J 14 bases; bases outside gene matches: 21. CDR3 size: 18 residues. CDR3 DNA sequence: TGCGCCAGCAGCCAAGATGGAGGAGTTGTGACAGGGCGTTTAAAGCTGTTTTTT. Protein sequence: CASSQDGGVVTGRLKLFF.

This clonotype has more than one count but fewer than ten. CDR3 amino acids: CASSEGGSTDTQYF. The CDR3 bases are TGTGCCAGCAGTGAAGGGGGGAGCACAGATACGCAGTATTTT. This rearrangement joins TRBV6-1 to TRBJ2-3; D may match TRBD1 or TRBD2 (5 bases each). CDR3 length: 14 amino acids. The germline V gene has CDR1 MNHNS and CDR2 SASEGT. V was pared by 1 base and J by 0 bases, with 5 bases between.

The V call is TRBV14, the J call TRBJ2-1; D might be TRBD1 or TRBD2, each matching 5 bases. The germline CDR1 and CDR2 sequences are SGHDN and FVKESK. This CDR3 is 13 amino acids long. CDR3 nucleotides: TGTGTCTGCAGCAAGGGGAGAAGGAATGAGCAGTTCTTC. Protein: CVCSKGRRNEQFF.

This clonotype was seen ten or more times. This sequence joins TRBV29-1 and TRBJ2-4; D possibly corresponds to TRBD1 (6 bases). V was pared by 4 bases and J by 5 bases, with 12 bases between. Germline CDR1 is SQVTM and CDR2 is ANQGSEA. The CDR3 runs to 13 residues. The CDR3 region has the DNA TGCAGCGTTGTGCTCAGGGGCCAAAACATTCAGTACTTC. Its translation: CSVVLRGQNIQYF.

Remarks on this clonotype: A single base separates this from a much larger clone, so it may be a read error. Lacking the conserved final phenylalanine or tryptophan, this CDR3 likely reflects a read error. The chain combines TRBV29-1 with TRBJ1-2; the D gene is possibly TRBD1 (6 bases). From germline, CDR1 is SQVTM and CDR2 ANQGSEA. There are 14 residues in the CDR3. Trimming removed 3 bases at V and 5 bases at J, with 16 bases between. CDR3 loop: CSVDGGQYVYGYTS. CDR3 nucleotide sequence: TGCAGCGTTGACGGGGGCCAGTACGTATATGGCTACACCTCC.

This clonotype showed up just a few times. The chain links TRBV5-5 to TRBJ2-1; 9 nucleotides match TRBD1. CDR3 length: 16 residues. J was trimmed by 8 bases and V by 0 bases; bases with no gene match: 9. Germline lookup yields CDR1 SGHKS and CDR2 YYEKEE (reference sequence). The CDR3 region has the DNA TGTGCCAGCAGCTTGGTGGGACAGGGAAGTGCGTATGAGCAGTTCTTC. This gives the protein CASSLVGQGSAYEQFF.

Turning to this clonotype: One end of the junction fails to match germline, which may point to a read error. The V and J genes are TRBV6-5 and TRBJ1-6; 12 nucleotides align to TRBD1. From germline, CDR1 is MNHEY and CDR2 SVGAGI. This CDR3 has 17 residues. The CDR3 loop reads CVSSYEPGQGANSPLHF. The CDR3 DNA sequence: TGTGTCAGCAGTTACGAGCCGGGACAGGGGGCCAATTCACCCCTCCACTTT.